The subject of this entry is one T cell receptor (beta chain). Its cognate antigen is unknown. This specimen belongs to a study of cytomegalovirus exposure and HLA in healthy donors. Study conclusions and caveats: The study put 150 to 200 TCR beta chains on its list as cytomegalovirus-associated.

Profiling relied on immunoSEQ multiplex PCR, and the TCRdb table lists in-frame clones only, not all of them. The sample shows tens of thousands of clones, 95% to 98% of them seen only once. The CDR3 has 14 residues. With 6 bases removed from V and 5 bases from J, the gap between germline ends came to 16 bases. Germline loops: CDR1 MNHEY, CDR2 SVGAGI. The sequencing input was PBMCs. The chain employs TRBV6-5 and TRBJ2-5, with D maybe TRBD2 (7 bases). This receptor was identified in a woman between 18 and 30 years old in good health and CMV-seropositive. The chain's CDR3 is CASSPGGLGETQYF. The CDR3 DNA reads TGTGCCAGCAGCCCCGGGGGGCTAGGGGAGACCCAGTACTTC.